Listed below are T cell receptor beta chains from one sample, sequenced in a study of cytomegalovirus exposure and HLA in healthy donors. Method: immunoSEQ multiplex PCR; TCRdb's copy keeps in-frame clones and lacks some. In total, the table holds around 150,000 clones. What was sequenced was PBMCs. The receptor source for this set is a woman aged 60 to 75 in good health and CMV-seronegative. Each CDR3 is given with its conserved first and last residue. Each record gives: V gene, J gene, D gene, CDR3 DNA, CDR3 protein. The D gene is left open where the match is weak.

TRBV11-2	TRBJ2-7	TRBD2	TGTGCCAGCAGTTACCTAGCGGGTGCCTCAACGGGGTACGAGCAGTACTTC	CASSYLAGASTGYEQYF
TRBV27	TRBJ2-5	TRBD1	TGTGCCAGCAGTTGGGACAGGGGGGCCGAGACCCAGTACTTC	CASSWDRGAETQYF
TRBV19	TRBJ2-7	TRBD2	TGTGCCAGTAGGGTAGCGGGAGTAGACGAGCAGTACTTC	CASRVAGVDEQYF
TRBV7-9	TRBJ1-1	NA	TGTGCCAGCAGCCCTAGGGGAATGAACACTGAAGCTTTCTTT	CASSPRGMNTEAFF
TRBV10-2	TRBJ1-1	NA	TGCGCCAGTGACCGGGACAAGGGAGGGGACACTGAAGCTTTCTTT	CASDRDKGGDTEAFF
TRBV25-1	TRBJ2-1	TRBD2	TGTGCCAGCAGTCGCGGGAGGGGGCATGAGCAGTTCTTC	CASSRGRGHEQFF
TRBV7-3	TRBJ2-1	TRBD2	TGTGCCAGCAGCTTACTCCCGACTAGCGGGCCAAGCTCCTACAATGAGCAGTTCTTC	CASSLLPTSGPSSYNEQFF
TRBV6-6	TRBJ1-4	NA	TGTGCCAGCTGCCGAACGTTGGCAGGGGATGAAAAACTGTTTTTT	CASCRTLAGDEKLFF
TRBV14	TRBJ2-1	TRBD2	TGTGCCAGCAGCCAATTCCGGGCGGGAGGAGGCAATGAGCAGTTCTTC	CASSQFRAGGGNEQFF
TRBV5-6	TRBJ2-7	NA	TGTGCCAGCAGCTTGGTCAGGCGCACCTACGAGCAGTACTTC	CASSLVRRTYEQYF
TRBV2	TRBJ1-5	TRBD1	TGTGCCAGCAGTCGACAGGGTAGCAATCAGCCCCAGCATTTT	CASSRQGSNQPQHF
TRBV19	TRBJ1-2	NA	TGTGCCAGTAGTATTTCTCGGGACACGGAGATGGAGTTTGATAACTATGGCTACACCTTC	CASSISRDTEMEFDNYGYTF
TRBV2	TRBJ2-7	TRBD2	TGTGCCAGCATTCAACGACTAGCGGCCTACGAGCAGTACTTC	CASIQRLAAYEQYF
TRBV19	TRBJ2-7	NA	TGTGCCAGTAGGCACAGGGACCATTTCGACGAGCAGTACTTC	CASRHRDHFDEQYF
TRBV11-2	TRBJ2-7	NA	TGTGCCAGCAGCCCAGAGAGGAATTCCGAGCAGTACTTC	CASSPERNSEQYF
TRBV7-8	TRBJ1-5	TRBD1	TGTGCCAGCAGCCCGACAGGGGGCGGGGGGCAGCCCCAGCATTTT	CASSPTGGGGQPQHF
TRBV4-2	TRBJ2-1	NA	TGTGCCAGCAGCCAAGATCTCACCTCGCGGACACACGGCTCCTACAATGAGCAGTTCTTC	CASSQDLTSRTHGSYNEQFF
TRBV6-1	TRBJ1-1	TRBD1	TGTGCCAGCAGTGACTTTCCGGGACAGGGTTTTACTGAAGCTTTCTTT	CASSDFPGQGFTEAFF
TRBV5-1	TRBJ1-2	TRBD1	TGCGCCAGCAGCTCCAGGACAGGGAACTATGGCTACACCTTC	CASSSRTGNYGYTF
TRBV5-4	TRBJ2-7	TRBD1	TGTGCCAGCAGCTTGGCGACCGGGACAGGATTATACGAGCAGTACTTC	CASSLATGTGLYEQYF
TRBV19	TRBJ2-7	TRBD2	TGTGCCAGTAGTATGTGGCTAGCGGGGGGCTACGAGCAGTACTTC	CASSMWLAGGYEQYF
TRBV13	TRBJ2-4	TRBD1	TGTGCCAGCAGGTCGGACAGGGGGGGCGATGCCAAAAACATTCAGTACTTC	CASRSDRGGDAKNIQYF